The TCR beta chain under discussion was sequenced for a study of T cells in Graves' hyperthyroidism and ophthalmopathy. Overall study results and limits: Most clonotypes expanded in the thyroid (above 0.001) were also present in blood. The model's output predicted ophthalmopathy at a median of roughly 6 months prior to onset.

Uncontrolled infection, other autoimmune disease, pregnancy and lactation each barred patients from inclusion. Thyroid ultrasound, orbital computed tomography, clinical symptoms, and serum thyroxine and TRAb underpinned diagnoses. It was RNA transcripts that yielded the amplified TCR beta CDR3 regions. TCR CDR3 underwent first-round RT-PCR with the HTBI primer set. TCRdb recomputed calls from the multiplex PCR reads with MiXCR, one row per CDR3 protein. This sample carries about 640,000 distinct CDR3 sequences, 45% of them seen once, and the ten largest clones take 7% to 7.5%. In this sample, this clonotype turned up many times. What it binds is not known. After removal of 5 bases from V and 9 bases from J, the junction contained 9 bases not matched to a gene. This CDR3 has 15 residues. Per germline, CDR1 SNHLY and CDR2 FYNNEI.

The TCR originated in an adult man with Graves' disease, either hyperthyroidism or ophthalmopathy (not recorded which). The specimen was peripheral blood or thyroid tissue (not recorded which). The chain couples TRBV2 to TRBJ1-6; 8 nucleotides match TRBD1. The CDR3 bases are TGTGCCAGCAGTCCCCGGACAGGGCGCGGTTCACCCCTCCACTTT. Its protein is CASSPRTGRGSPLHF.